A selection of T cell receptor beta chains follows, all from one sample in a study of human CD8 memory T cell subsets. One entry per CDR3 protein, without DNA, is what TCRdb gives after re-calling the 5' RACE reads. The sample is made up of some 7,000 distinct CDR3 sequences, and the top ten hold 20% of it. Sequencing used CD8+ T cells from PBMCs. Receptors originate from a human donor in good health. Each CDR3 is given with its conserved first and last residue. Fields, in order: clone size, V gene, J gene, CDR3 protein. Some rows have no size entry. The others give once, few or many, or a class for an expanded clone.

clone size: -; V gene: TRBV3-1; J gene: TRBJ2-2; CDR3 protein: CASRGQGSRTGELFF
clone size: medium-sized; V gene: TRBV28; J gene: TRBJ2-5; CDR3 protein: CASSPAIAGSETQYF
clone size: -; V gene: TRBV9; J gene: TRBJ2-5; CDR3 protein: CASSVGRGIETQYF
clone size: -; V gene: TRBV7-9; J gene: TRBJ1-1; CDR3 protein: CASSMMTGAGTEAFF
clone size: -; V gene: TRBV29-1; J gene: TRBJ2-7; CDR3 protein: CSVEDPGTTGREQYF
clone size: -; V gene: TRBV5-6; J gene: TRBJ2-7; CDR3 protein: CASSFGTSEQYF
clone size: -; V gene: TRBV19; J gene: TRBJ2-1; CDR3 protein: CASSLWGNEQFF
clone size: -; V gene: TRBV24-1; J gene: TRBJ2-1; CDR3 protein: CATSILGNEQFF
clone size: -; V gene: TRBV15; J gene: TRBJ2-2; CDR3 protein: CATSYDGRLAGETGELFF
clone size: -; V gene: TRBV4-3; J gene: TRBJ2-4; CDR3 protein: CASSQDLPGQMIAKNIQYF
clone size: medium-sized; V gene: TRBV12-3/TRBV12-4; J gene: TRBJ2-1; CDR3 protein: CASSSSAGLSSYNEQFF
clone size: -; V gene: TRBV6-6; J gene: TRBJ2-1; CDR3 protein: CASSYEWGGFYNEQFF
clone size: -; V gene: TRBV28; J gene: TRBJ2-1; CDR3 protein: CASSLTGTDGQGQFF
clone size: medium-sized; V gene: TRBV24-1; J gene: TRBJ2-5; CDR3 protein: CATSDPQETQYF
clone size: -; V gene: TRBV25-1; J gene: TRBJ1-4; CDR3 protein: CASSELIGAGTDNEKLFF
clone size: -; V gene: TRBV29-1; J gene: TRBJ2-7; CDR3 protein: CSVEAPGGSYEQYF
clone size: -; V gene: TRBV21-1; J gene: TRBJ1-2; CDR3 protein: CASSFQRHRVVNYGYTF
clone size: -; V gene: TRBV7-3; J gene: TRBJ2-1; CDR3 protein: CASSPGLAGGPGNEQFF
clone size: -; V gene: TRBV4-1; J gene: TRBJ2-7; CDR3 protein: CASSQSLLGDGYEQYF
clone size: medium-sized; V gene: TRBV7-6; J gene: TRBJ1-1; CDR3 protein: CASSLVEANTEAFF
clone size: -; V gene: TRBV18; J gene: TRBJ2-7; CDR3 protein: CASSPVGDEQYF
clone size: -; V gene: TRBV5-6; J gene: TRBJ1-1; CDR3 protein: CASTPGQGWPEAFF
clone size: -; V gene: TRBV7-6; J gene: TRBJ1-5; CDR3 protein: CASSLLQGSQPQHF
clone size: medium-sized; V gene: TRBV6-5; J gene: TRBJ2-1; CDR3 protein: CASTGQWNEQFF
clone size: -; V gene: TRBV7-9; J gene: TRBJ2-5; CDR3 protein: CAIYQTGETQYF
clone size: -; V gene: TRBV11-2; J gene: TRBJ2-1; CDR3 protein: CASSLGDRPLYNEQFF
clone size: -; V gene: TRBV20-1; J gene: TRBJ2-1; CDR3 protein: CSARAGNYNEQFF
clone size: -; V gene: TRBV5-1; J gene: TRBJ2-3; CDR3 protein: CASSFNGNTQYF
clone size: medium-sized; V gene: TRBV28; J gene: TRBJ1-1; CDR3 protein: CATLGTLNTEAFF
clone size: -; V gene: TRBV28; J gene: TRBJ2-3; CDR3 protein: CAIGTSAKDTQYF
clone size: -; V gene: TRBV5-1; J gene: TRBJ2-7; CDR3 protein: CASSLMGSGSIYEQYF
clone size: -; V gene: TRBV4-2; J gene: TRBJ2-1; CDR3 protein: CASSQDPGLAGDEQFF
clone size: -; V gene: TRBV27; J gene: TRBJ2-7; CDR3 protein: CASGPGAYEQYF
clone size: medium-sized; V gene: TRBV28; J gene: TRBJ2-7; CDR3 protein: CASSPSGRSSYEQYF
clone size: -; V gene: TRBV12-3/TRBV12-4; J gene: TRBJ2-1; CDR3 protein: CASTLPPAGHNEQFF
clone size: -; V gene: TRBV4-1; J gene: TRBJ2-1; CDR3 protein: CASSQGPGDYYNEQFF
clone size: -; V gene: TRBV20-1; J gene: TRBJ2-7; CDR3 protein: CSAIFPSSYEQYF
clone size: -; V gene: TRBV29-1; J gene: TRBJ1-2; CDR3 protein: CSVERGRGNYGYTF
clone size: -; V gene: TRBV27; J gene: TRBJ1-2; CDR3 protein: CASSAGTGTYGYTF
clone size: -; V gene: TRBV6-5; J gene: TRBJ1-5; CDR3 protein: CASSLGQGFRQPQHF
clone size: -; V gene: TRBV7-9; J gene: TRBJ2-5; CDR3 protein: CASIADGKETQYF
clone size: -; V gene: TRBV10-2; J gene: TRBJ1-3; CDR3 protein: CASSPDYSGNTIYF
clone size: -; V gene: TRBV28; J gene: TRBJ1-2; CDR3 protein: CASSLTQGGNYGYTF
clone size: -; V gene: TRBV5-5; J gene: TRBJ1-2; CDR3 protein: CASITGTGGEYGHGYTF
clone size: -; V gene: TRBV28; J gene: TRBJ2-5; CDR3 protein: CASSLSQPQGGETQYF
clone size: -; V gene: TRBV5-1; J gene: TRBJ2-7; CDR3 protein: CASTLVDSYEQYF